The clone carrying this TCR beta chain appeared a few times. This sample was included in a study of CXCR4 blockade with PD-1 therapy in pancreatic cancer. Method: immunoSEQ multiplex PCR; TCRdb's copy keeps in-frame clones and lacks some. The table includes under 1,500 clones, roughly two fifths detected once. Deletions cut 5 bases from V and 4 bases from J, with 20 bases between. The CDR3 consists of 16 residues. The rearrangement uses TRBV6-7 and TRBJ1-1; D is possibly TRBD1 (5 bases). TRBV6-7 is classed as an ORF, of uncertain function. The sequence was collected from a human donor with pancreatic ductal adenocarcinoma. Sequenced material: tumor tissue. Written as DNA, the CDR3 is TGTGCCAGCAGTGAAGGGGCGGCGTTCGGGGTCACTGAAGCTTTCTTT. This gives the protein CASSEGAAFGVTEAFF.